This T cell receptor beta chain was captured by sequencing in a study of graft-versus-host responses after intestinal transplantation. As to this clone: Its antigen is not known.

Sequenced by immunoSEQ multiplex PCR; TCRdb stores in-frame clones only, minus some. The sample lists tens of thousands of clones; roughly 91% were seen once. This sample comprised unstimulated CD8+ T cells sorted from spleen or lymph node cells, obtained before intestinal transplant. This sequence originates from a human donor who received an intestinal transplant.

The DNA for the CDR3 is TGTGCCAGCAGCCGCCCTCGGGGGAGAAGGTTTGCCGCAGATACGCAGTATTTT. Protein sequence: CASSRPRGRRFAADTQYF. The gene calls are TRBV11-2 and TRBJ2-3; D might be TRBD2 (6 bases). This CDR3 region has 18 residues. Trimming shortened V by 5 bases and J by 4 bases, and 25 bases separated the two germline ends. Germline-derived CDR1 and CDR2 are SGHAT and FQNNGV.